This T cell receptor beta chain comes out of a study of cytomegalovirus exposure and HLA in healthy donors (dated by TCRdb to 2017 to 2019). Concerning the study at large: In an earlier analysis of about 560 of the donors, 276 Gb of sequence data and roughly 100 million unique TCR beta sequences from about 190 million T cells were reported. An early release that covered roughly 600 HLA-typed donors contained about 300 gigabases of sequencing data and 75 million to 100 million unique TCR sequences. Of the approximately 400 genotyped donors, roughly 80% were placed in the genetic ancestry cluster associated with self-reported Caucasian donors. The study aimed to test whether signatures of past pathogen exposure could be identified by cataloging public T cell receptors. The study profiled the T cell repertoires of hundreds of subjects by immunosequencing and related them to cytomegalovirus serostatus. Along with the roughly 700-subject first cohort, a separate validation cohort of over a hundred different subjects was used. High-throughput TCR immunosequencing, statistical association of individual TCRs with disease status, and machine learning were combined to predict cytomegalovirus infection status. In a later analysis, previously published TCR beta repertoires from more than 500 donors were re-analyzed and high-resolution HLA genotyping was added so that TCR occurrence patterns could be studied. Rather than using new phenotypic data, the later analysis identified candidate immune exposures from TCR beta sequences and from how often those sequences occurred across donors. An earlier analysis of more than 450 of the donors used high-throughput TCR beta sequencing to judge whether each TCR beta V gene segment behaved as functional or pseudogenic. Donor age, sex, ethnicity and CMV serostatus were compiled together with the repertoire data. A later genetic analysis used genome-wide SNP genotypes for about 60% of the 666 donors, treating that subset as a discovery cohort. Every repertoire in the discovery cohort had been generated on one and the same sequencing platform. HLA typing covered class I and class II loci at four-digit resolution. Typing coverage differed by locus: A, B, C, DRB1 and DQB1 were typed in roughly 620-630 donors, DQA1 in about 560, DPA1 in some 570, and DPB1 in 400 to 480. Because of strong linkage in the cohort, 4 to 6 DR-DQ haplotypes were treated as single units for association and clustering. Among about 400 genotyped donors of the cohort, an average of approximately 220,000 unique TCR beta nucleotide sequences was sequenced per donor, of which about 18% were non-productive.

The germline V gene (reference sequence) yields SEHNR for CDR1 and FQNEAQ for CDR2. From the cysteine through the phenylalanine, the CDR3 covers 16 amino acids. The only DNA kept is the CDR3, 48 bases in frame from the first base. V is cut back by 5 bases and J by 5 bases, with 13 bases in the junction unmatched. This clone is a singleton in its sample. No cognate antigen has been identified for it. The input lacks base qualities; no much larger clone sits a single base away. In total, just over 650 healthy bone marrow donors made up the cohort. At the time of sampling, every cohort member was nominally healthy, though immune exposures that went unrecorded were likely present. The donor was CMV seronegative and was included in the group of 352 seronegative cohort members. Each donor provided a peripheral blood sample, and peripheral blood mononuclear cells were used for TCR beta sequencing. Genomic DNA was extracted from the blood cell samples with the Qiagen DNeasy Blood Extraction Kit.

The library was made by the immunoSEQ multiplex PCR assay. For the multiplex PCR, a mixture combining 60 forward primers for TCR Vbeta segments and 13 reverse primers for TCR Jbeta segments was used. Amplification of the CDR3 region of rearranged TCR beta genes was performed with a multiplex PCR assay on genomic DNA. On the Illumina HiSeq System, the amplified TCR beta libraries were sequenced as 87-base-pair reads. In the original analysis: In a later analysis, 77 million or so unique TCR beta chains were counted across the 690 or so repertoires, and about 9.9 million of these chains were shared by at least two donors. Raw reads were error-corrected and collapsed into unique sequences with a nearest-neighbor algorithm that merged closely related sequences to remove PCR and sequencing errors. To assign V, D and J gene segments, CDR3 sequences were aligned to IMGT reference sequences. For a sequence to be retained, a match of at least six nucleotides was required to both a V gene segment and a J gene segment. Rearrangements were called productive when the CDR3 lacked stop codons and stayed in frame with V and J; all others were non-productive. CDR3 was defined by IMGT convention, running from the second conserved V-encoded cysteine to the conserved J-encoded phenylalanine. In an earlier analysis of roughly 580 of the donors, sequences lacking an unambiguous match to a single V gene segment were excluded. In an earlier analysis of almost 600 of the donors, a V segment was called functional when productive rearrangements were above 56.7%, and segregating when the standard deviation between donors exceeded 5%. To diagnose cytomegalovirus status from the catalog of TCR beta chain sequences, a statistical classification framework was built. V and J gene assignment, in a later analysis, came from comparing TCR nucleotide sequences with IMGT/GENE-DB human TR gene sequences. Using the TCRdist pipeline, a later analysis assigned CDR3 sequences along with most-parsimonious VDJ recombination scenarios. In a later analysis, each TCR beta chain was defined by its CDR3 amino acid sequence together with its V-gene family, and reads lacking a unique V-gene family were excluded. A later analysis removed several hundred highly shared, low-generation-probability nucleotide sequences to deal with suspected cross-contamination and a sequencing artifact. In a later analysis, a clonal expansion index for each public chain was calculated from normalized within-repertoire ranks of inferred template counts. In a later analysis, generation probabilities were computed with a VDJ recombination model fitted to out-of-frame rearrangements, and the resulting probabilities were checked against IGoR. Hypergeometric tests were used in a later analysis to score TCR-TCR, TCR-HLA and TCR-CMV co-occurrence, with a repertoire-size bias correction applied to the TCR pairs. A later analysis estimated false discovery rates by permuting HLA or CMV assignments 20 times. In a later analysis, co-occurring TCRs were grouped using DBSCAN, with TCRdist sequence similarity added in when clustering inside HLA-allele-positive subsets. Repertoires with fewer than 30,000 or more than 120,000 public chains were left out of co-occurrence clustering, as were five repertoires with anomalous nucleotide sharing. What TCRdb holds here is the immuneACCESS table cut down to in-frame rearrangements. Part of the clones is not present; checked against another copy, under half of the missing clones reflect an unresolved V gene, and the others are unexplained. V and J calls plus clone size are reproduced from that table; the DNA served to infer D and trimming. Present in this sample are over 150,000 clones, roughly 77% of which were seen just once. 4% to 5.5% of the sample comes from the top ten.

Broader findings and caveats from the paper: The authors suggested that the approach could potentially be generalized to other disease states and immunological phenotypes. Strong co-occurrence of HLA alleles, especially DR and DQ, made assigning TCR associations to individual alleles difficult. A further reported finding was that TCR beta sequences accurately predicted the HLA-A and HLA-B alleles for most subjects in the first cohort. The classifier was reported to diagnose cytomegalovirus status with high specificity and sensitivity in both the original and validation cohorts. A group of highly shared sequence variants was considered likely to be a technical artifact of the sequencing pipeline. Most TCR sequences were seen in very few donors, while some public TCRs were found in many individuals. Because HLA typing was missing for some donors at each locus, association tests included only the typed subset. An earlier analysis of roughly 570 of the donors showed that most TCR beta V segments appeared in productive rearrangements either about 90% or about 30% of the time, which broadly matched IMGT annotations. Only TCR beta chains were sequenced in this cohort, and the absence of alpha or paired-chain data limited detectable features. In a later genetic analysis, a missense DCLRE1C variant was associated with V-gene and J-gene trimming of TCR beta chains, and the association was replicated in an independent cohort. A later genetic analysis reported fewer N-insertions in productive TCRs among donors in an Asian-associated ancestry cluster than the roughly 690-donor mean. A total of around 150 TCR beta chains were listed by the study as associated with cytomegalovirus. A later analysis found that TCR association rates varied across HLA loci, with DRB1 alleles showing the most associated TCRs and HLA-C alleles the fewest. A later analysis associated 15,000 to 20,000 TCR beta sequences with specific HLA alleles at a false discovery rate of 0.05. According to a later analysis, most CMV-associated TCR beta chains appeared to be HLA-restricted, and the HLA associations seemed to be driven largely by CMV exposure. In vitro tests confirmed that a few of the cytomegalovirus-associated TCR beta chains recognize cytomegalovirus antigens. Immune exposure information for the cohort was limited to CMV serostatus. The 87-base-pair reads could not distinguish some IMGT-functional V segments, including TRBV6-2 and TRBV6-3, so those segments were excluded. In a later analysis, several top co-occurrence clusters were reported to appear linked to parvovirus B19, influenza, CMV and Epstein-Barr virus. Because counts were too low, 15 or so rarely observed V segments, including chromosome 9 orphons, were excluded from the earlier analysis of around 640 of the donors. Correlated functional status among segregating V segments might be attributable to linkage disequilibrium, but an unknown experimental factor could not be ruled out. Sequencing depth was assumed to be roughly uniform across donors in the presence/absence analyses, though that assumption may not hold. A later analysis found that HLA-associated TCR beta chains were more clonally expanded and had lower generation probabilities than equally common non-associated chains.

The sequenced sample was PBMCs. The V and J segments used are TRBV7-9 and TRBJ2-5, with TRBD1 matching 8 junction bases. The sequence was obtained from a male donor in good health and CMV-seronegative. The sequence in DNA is TGTGCCAGCAGCCCATCCCTGACAGGGGTGGGGGAGACCCAGTACTTC. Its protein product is CASSPSLTGVGETQYF.